This T cell receptor beta chain was captured in a study of blood T cell repertoires in COVID-19. Overall study: Samples taken during acute and convalescent COVID-19 were collected in the United States, Italy and Spain. PBMCs, B-cell-depleted T cells, or T cells provided the cDNA or gDNA that made up the material.

V shed 5 bases and J shed 8 bases, with 18 bases lying between them. Per the germline V gene, CDR1 is MNHNY and CDR2 is SVGAGI (reference sequence). CDR3 length: 15 amino acids. Original methodology: Nucleated cell number was recorded as an estimate derived from reference gene primer amplification. Only in-frame clones appear in the TCRdb table, and some are missing; sequencing was by immunoSEQ multiplex PCR. D and trimming come from the DNA, and the V and J calls and clone size come from that table. The sample includes under 300,000 clones, 86% seen only once; the top ten take under 3.5%. The sequencing sample was made of peripheral blood. The TCR originated in a young woman with active or convalescent COVID-19. J is TRBJ1-4 and V is TRBV6-6; D is unclear. CDR3 bases: TGTGCCAGCAGTGCTCGCCAGCTGGTCGGGGAAAAACTGTTTTTT. It translates to CASSARQLVGEKLFF.